A single sample gave rise to the 22 T cell receptor beta chains below, sequenced in a study of T cell changes during pregnancy in multiple sclerosis. Repertoires were generated with immunoSEQ multiplex PCR, while TCRdb's copy carries only in-frame clones and drops some. Of fewer than 45,000 clones listed, less than 95% are singletons. Sequencing used CD8+ T cells from peripheral blood mononuclear cells, obtained in the first trimester of pregnancy. The receptors originated from a female donor with multiple sclerosis, enrolled in a pregnancy study.

The chain recombines TRBV5-6 with TRBJ2-3; D might be TRBD1 (6 bases). From germline, CDR1 is SGHDT and CDR2 YYEEEE. CDR3 length equals 15 residues. Trimming stripped 4 bases from V and 6 bases from J, with 18 bases between. The CDR3 region is CASSGEIQGVDTQYF. DNA for the CDR3: TGTGCCAGCAGCGGCGAAATACAGGGAGTGGATACGCAGTATTTT.

The rearrangement joins TRBV4-2 to TRBJ2-3; TRBD2 matches 10 bases. The CDR3 runs to 16 residues. V was pared by 3 bases and J by 0 bases, with 3 bases of the junction left unmatched. CDR1 is LGHNA, CDR2 YNFKEQ, per germline. The CDR3 is CASSHRTSGSTDTQYF. As DNA, the CDR3 is TGTGCCAGCAGCCATCGGACTAGCGGTAGCACAGATACGCAGTATTTT.

V gene TRBV7-6 combines with J gene TRBJ2-1, with D possibly matching TRBD1 (6 bases). The V gene's germline CDR1 is SGHVS and CDR2 FNYEAQ. The CDR3 is 17 residues long. V shed 4 bases and J shed 0 bases, with 16 bases lying between them. CDR3 sequence (DNA): TGTGCCAGCAGCTCGTCAGGACAGTCGAGCTCCTACAATGAGCAGTTCTTC. This codes for CASSSSGQSSSYNEQFF. Together with reference TRBV7-6 and TRBJ2-1, the CDR3 gives the full variable domain: GAGVSQSPRYKVTKRGQDVALRCDPISGHVSLYWYRQALGQGPEFLTYFNYEAQQDKSGLPNDRFSAERPEGSISTLTIQRTEQRDSAMYRCASSSSGQSSSYNEQFFGPGTRLTVL.

The J gene is TRBJ2-1, the V gene TRBV19, with TRBD2 matching 10 bases. V lost 1 base and J lost 4; bases outside the gene matches: 1. The CDR3 runs to 15 residues. The germline V gene has CDR1 LNHDA and CDR2 SQIVND (reference sequence). DNA for the CDR3: TGTGCCAGTAGTATAGTTAGCGGGAGGTACAATGAGCAGTTCTTC. Its translation is CASSIVSGRYNEQFF.

The J gene is TRBJ2-5, the V gene TRBV7-3; TRBD2 is a possible D gene (5 bases). The CDR3 is 15 residues long. Trimming removed 0 bases at V and 2 bases at J, with 10 bases between. From germline, CDR1 is SGHTA and CDR2 FQGTGA. The CDR3 DNA reads TGTGCCAGCAGCTTAACAGGGAGCCCTCAAGAGACCCAGTACTTC. Encoded protein: CASSLTGSPQETQYF. The variable domain in full, completed from reference TRBV7-3 and TRBJ2-5, reads GAGVSQTPSNKVTEKGKYVELRCDPISGHTALYWYRQSLGQGPEFLIYFQGTGAADDSGLPNDRFFAVRPEGSVSTLKIQRTERGDSAVYLCASSLTGSPQETQYFGPGTRLLVL.

J is TRBJ2-7 and V is TRBV30; 7 bases fit TRBD1. Germline V gene sequence: CDR1 GTSNPN, CDR2 SVGIG (reference sequence). J lost 2 bases, V lost 0 bases, and 4 bases had no gene match. This CDR3 region has 14 residues. In DNA form, the CDR3 reads TGTGCCTGGAGTGTAAGGCAGGGGGCCTACGAGCAGTACTTC. This gives the protein CAWSVRQGAYEQYF.

The chain employs TRBV5-1 and TRBJ2-5, with 7 nucleotides matching TRBD2. This CDR3 contains 15 residues. V trimming: 4 bases; J trimming: 3 bases; junction bases outside the gene matches: 9. Germline CDR1 is SGHRS and CDR2 is YFSETQ. CDR3 residues: CASSPGRDLKETQYF. The DNA of the CDR3 is TGCGCCAGCAGCCCGGGGAGGGACTTAAAAGAGACCCAGTACTTC. The whole variable domain, filled in from reference TRBV5-1 and TRBJ2-5, reads KAGVTQTPRYLIKTRGQQVTLSCSPISGHRSVSWYQQTPGQGLQFLFEYFSETQRNKGNFPGRFSGRQFSNSRSEMNVSTLELGDSALYLCASSPGRDLKETQYFGPGTRLLVL.

The gene calls are TRBV5-1 and TRBJ1-1, with TRBD1 matching over 10 bases. V lost 7 bases, J lost 4 bases, and 7 bases stayed unmatched. There are 14 residues in the CDR3. Germline-derived CDR1 and CDR2 are SGHRS and YFSETQ. The CDR3 bases are TGCGCCAGCGACTCTGGGACAGGGGCCACTGAAGCTTTCTTT. Protein: CASDSGTGATEAFF. The full variable domain, completed using reference TRBV5-1 and TRBJ1-1, is KAGVTQTPRYLIKTRGQQVTLSCSPISGHRSVSWYQQTPGQGLQFLFEYFSETQRNKGNFPGRFSGRQFSNSRSEMNVSTLELGDSALYLCASDSGTGATEAFFGQGTRLTVV.

The chain combines TRBV7-8 with TRBJ1-1; D call uncertain. The CDR3 covers 11 residues. Germline lookup yields CDR1 SGHVS and CDR2 FQNEAQ. V was trimmed by 8 bases and J by 4 bases, leaving 8 bases between them. CDR3 sequence: CASVAGTEAFF. CDR3 nucleotide sequence: TGTGCCAGCGTTGCGGGCACTGAAGCTTTCTTT. Full variable domain (rest looked up from reference TRBV7-8 and TRBJ1-1): GAGVSQSPRYKVAKRGQDVALRCDPISGHVSLFWYQQALGQGPEFLTYFQNEAQLDKSGLPSDRFFAERPEGSVSTLKIQRTQQEDSAVYLCASVAGTEAFFGQGTRLTVV.

This clone was found a few times. The rearrangement uses TRBV9 and TRBJ2-5; D unresolved. The V end was cut by 4 bases, the J end by 0 bases, with 10 bases between. Looked up from germline, CDR1 is SGDLS and CDR2 is YYNGEE. The CDR3 totals 14 residues. The CDR3 protein is CASSTEQYQETQYF. CDR3 DNA: TGTGCCAGCAGCACGGAACAGTACCAAGAGACCCAGTACTTC.

The J gene is TRBJ1-2, the V gene TRBV19; 10 nucleotides align to TRBD1. Unmatched junction bases numbered 6, after V lost 4 bases and J lost 4 bases. The CDR3 is 15 residues long. The germline CDR1 and CDR2 sequences are LNHDA and SQIVND (reference sequence). CDR3 region: CASSRGQGVIYGYTF. CDR3 in DNA: TGTGCCAGTAGTAGAGGACAGGGGGTGATCTATGGCTACACCTTC.

V gene TRBV29-1 combines with J gene TRBJ2-1, with D possibly matching TRBD2 (6 bases). The CDR3 extends over 13 amino acids. Germline V gene sequence: CDR1 SQVTM, CDR2 ANQGSEA. V lost 3 bases and J lost 0, with 6 bases in between. DNA for the CDR3: TGCAGCGTTGACGGGAGCTCCTACAATGAGCAGTTCTTC. Translating gives CSVDGSSYNEQFF.

The V gene is TRBV7-9, the J gene TRBJ1-4, with TRBD1 identical over 9 bases. Germline CDR1 SEHNR, CDR2 FQNEAQ (reference sequence). The V and J ends lost 7 bases and 2 bases, in that order; junction bases with no gene match: 8. The CDR3 contains 16 residues. CDR3 bases: TGTGCCAGCACCCAAAACAGGGGGCGGACTAATGAAAAACTGTTTTTT. Protein sequence: CASTQNRGRTNEKLFF.

The J gene is TRBJ2-1, the V gene TRBV5-8; 7 nucleotides match TRBD2. The germline V gene encodes CDR1 SGHTS and CDR2 YDEGEE. CDR3 length: 18 residues. J was trimmed by 0 bases and V by 2 bases; bases with no gene match: 11. The DNA of the CDR3 is TGTGCCAGCAGCTTCGGGGAATTTGCGGGGGTCTCCTACAATGAGCAGTTCTTC. It specifies CASSFGEFAGVSYNEQFF.

The J gene is TRBJ1-1, the V gene TRBV7-2; D remains ambiguous. Trimming took off 5 bases at V and 1 base at J, with 14 bases between the two ends. The CDR3 loop spans 15 amino acids. CDR1 and CDR2 (germline): SGHTA, FQGNSA. The chain's CDR3 is CASSPRARQNTEAFF. DNA for the CDR3: TGTGCCAGCAGCCCGCGGGCACGGCAGAACACTGAAGCTTTCTTT. The full variable domain, completed using reference TRBV7-2 and TRBJ1-1, is GAGVSQSPSNKVTEKGKDVELRCDPISGHTALYWYRQSLGQGLEFLIYFQGNSAPDKSGLPSDRFSAERTGGSVSTLTIQRTQQEDSAVYLCASSPRARQNTEAFFGQGTRLTVV.

The rearrangement joins TRBV7-9 to TRBJ1-1; D unclear. Germline CDR1 is SEHNR and CDR2 is FQNEAQ (reference sequence). This CDR3 comprises 12 residues. With 6 bases removed from V and 5 bases from J, the gap between germline ends came to 10 bases. The CDR3 reads CASRDVRTEAFF. CDR3 nucleotide sequence: TGTGCCAGCAGGGATGTGCGGACTGAAGCTTTCTTT.

The chain joins TRBV9 to TRBJ2-3, with D possibly TRBD2 on 6 matching bases. Germline lookup yields CDR1 SGDLS and CDR2 YYNGEE. The CDR3 has 14 amino acids. The ends were cut back, 2 bases at V and 2 bases at J, with 9 bases in the middle. The CDR3 DNA sequence: TGTGCCAGCAGCGTGTCGGGGGTCACAGATACGCAGTATTTT. This sequence encodes CASSVSGVTDTQYF.

The rearrangement links TRBV2 to TRBJ2-1; 7 positions match TRBD2. The ends lost 8 bases at V and 6 bases at J; junction bases unmatched: 1. The CDR3 runs to 11 residues. Germline V gives CDR1 SNHLY, CDR2 FYNNEI. CDR3 bases: TGTGCCAGCTGGGGGGGCAATGAGCAGTTCTTC. Protein: CASWGGNEQFF.

The gene calls are TRBV27 and TRBJ2-5, with TRBD2 identical over 8 bases. CDR1 MNHEY and CDR2 SMNVEV come from the germline V gene (reference sequence). The CDR3 length is 17 residues. V was pared by 3 bases and J by 5 bases, with 14 bases of the junction left unmatched. The CDR3 region is CASSLHVAAGVLETQYF. For the CDR3, the DNA is TGTGCCAGCAGTTTGCATGTGGCAGCGGGAGTTTTGGAGACCCAGTACTTC.

The chain recombines TRBV13 with TRBJ2-7, with D hard to call. The CDR3 loop spans 14 amino acids. Germline loops: CDR1 PRHDT, CDR2 FYEKMQ (reference sequence). Trimming took 5 bases from V and 3 from J, leaving 14 bases between them. CDR3 coding DNA: TGTGCCAGCAGCCACCATCGCGCCGACTACGAGCAGTACTTC. Translated, it gives CASSHHRADYEQYF. The variable domain in full, with the rest retrieved from reference TRBV13 and TRBJ2-7, is AAGVIQSPRHLIKEKRETATLKCYPIPRHDTVYWYQQGPGQDPQFLISFYEKMQSDKGSIPDRFSAQQFSDYHSELNMSSLELGDSALYFCASSHHRADYEQYFGPGTRLTVT.

The gene calls are TRBV5-1 and TRBJ2-5, with 10 bases fitting TRBD2. Germline V CDR1 and CDR2: SGHRS, YFSETQ. CDR3 length: 18 amino acids. The trim removed 4 bases at V and 2 bases at J, leaving 14 bases unmatched. In nucleotides, the CDR3 is TGCGCCAGCAGCCGAAGGATAAGCGGGGGGGTGAAACAAGAGACCCAGTACTTC. Encoded protein: CASSRRISGGVKQETQYF.

The CDR3 sequence: CASSLSPGGGGYGYTF. The CDR3 DNA follows: TGTGCCAGCAGTTTATCTCCGGGGGGAGGGGGCTATGGCTACACCTTC. The rearrangement links TRBV27 to TRBJ1-2; possible D gene TRBD1, 6 bases. The V gene lost 0 bases and the J gene lost 4 bases, with 15 bases spanning the gap. Germline V gene data show CDR1 as MNHEY and CDR2 as SMNVEV (reference sequence). There are 16 residues in the CDR3.